The present T cell receptor beta chain was sequenced within a study of blood T cell repertoires in COVID-19. Profiling relied on immunoSEQ multiplex PCR, and the TCRdb table lists in-frame clones only, not all of them. The sample records about 200,000 clones, less than 85% being singletons. This CDR3 spans 14 amino acids. The germline V gene has CDR1 SQVTM and CDR2 ANQGSEA. Trimming shortened V by 3 bases and J by 1 base, and 11 bases separated the two germline ends. Input material: peripheral blood. The chain joins TRBV29-1 to TRBJ2-3; D is perhaps TRBD2 (7 bases). This TCR derives from a woman between 65 and 79 years old with acute or convalescent COVID-19. The CDR3 spells CSVDGGRGTDTQYF. In DNA, the CDR3 is TGCAGCGTTGACGGGGGGCGAGGCACAGATACGCAGTATTTT.